A selection of T cell receptor beta chains follows, all from one sample in a study of blood T cell repertoires in COVID-19. The table came from immunoSEQ multiplex PCR; TCRdb's copy has only in-frame clones and leaves some out. The sample carries around 100,000 clones, roughly four fifths recorded once. The specimen was peripheral blood. These receptors were obtained from a man between 65 and 85 years old with active or convalescent COVID-19. The CDR3 runs from the conserved cysteine through the conserved F or W. Fields, in order: CDR3 DNA, CDR3 protein, V gene, clone size, J gene, D gene. D genes are given only for firm matches. Rows give clone size only sometimes, using once, few, many, or a class for an expanded clone.

CDR3 DNA: TGCGCCAGCAGCTTACAGGTTCCCGCCGGGGGCGAGCAGTACTTC
CDR3 protein: CASSLQVPAGGEQYF
V gene: TRBV5-1
clone size: few
J gene: TRBJ2-7
D gene: .

CDR3 DNA: TGCGCCAGCAGCCCTGGGGACAGATCTTTTGAAAAACTGTTTTTT
CDR3 protein: CASSPGDRSFEKLFF
V gene: TRBV5-1
clone size: .
J gene: TRBJ1-4
D gene: TRBD1

CDR3 DNA: TGCGCCAGCAGCTTGGGGGTAGGGAGAAATTCACCCCTCCACTTT
CDR3 protein: CASSLGVGRNSPLHF
V gene: TRBV5-1
clone size: .
J gene: TRBJ1-6
D gene: .

CDR3 DNA: TGTGCCAGCAGCTTGGGGACAATGAACACCGGGGAGCTGTTTTTT
CDR3 protein: CASSLGTMNTGELFF
V gene: TRBV7-9
clone size: .
J gene: TRBJ2-2
D gene: .

CDR3 DNA: TGTGCCACCAGTGATTTGGGCGGCACTGAAGCTTTCTTT
CDR3 protein: CATSDLGGTEAFF
V gene: TRBV24-1
clone size: .
J gene: TRBJ1-1
D gene: .

CDR3 DNA: TGCGCCAGCAGCTTGGACGGGGGAGAATACAATGAGCAGTTCTTC
CDR3 protein: CASSLDGGEYNEQFF
V gene: TRBV5-1
clone size: .
J gene: TRBJ2-1
D gene: .

CDR3 DNA: TGCGGATATCCGGGAGGGACTGAAGCTTTCTTT
CDR3 protein: CGYPGGTEAFF
V gene: TRBV20-1
clone size: .
J gene: TRBJ1-1
D gene: .

CDR3 DNA: TGTGCCAGTAGTATAGATTGGACTAGCGGGAGAGCGGCAGATACGCAGTATTTT
CDR3 protein: CASSIDWTSGRAADTQYF
V gene: TRBV19
clone size: once
J gene: TRBJ2-3
D gene: TRBD2

CDR3 DNA: TGTGCTAGTGCCTTATACAATGAGCAGTTCTTC
CDR3 protein: CASALYNEQFF
V gene: TRBV12-5
clone size: .
J gene: TRBJ2-1
D gene: .

CDR3 DNA: TGTGCCAGCAGCTTGAGGGCAGGGGGAGAGCAGTACTTC
CDR3 protein: CASSLRAGGEQYF
V gene: TRBV5-5
clone size: .
J gene: TRBJ2-7
D gene: TRBD1

CDR3 DNA: TGTGCCAGCACCGTAAACGTCGGAGGGGATGGCTACACCTTC
CDR3 protein: CASTVNVGGDGYTF
V gene: TRBV6-6
clone size: .
J gene: TRBJ1-2
D gene: .

CDR3 DNA: TGTGCCAGCAGCTCCGACAGAAACTACGAGCAGTACTTC
CDR3 protein: CASSSDRNYEQYF
V gene: TRBV7-8
clone size: .
J gene: TRBJ2-7
D gene: .

CDR3 DNA: TGTGCCAGTAGTATAGAGGGCAGGGGGCGTCAGCCCCAGCATTTT
CDR3 protein: CASSIEGRGRQPQHF
V gene: TRBV19
clone size: .
J gene: TRBJ1-5
D gene: TRBD1

CDR3 DNA: TGTGCCAGCAGCCAACAGGGGTGGACTGAAGCTTTCTTT
CDR3 protein: CASSQQGWTEAFF
V gene: TRBV6-4
clone size: .
J gene: TRBJ1-1
D gene: TRBD1

CDR3 DNA: TGTGCCAGCAGCTTAAGAGGGGGCTACGAGCAGTACTTC
CDR3 protein: CASSLRGGYEQYF
V gene: TRBV11-3
clone size: .
J gene: TRBJ2-7
D gene: .

CDR3 DNA: TGCAGCGCGAACCAACAGGGGGGCTACTACAATGAGCAGTTCTTC
CDR3 protein: CSANQQGGYYNEQFF
V gene: TRBV29-1
clone size: .
J gene: TRBJ2-1
D gene: TRBD1

CDR3 DNA: TGTGCCAGCAGCTCCTTTATCTATAATTCACCCCTCCACTTT
CDR3 protein: CASSSFIYNSPLHF
V gene: TRBV5-6
clone size: .
J gene: TRBJ1-6
D gene: .

CDR3 DNA: TGTGCCAGCAGCTACAGGGGAGGTGAGCAGTTCTTC
CDR3 protein: CASSYRGGEQFF
V gene: TRBV3-1/TRBV3-2
clone size: .
J gene: TRBJ2-1
D gene: .

CDR3 DNA: TGTGCCAGCAGCTTGGATGGCGGGAGGTCTCGGAATGAGCAGTTCTTC
CDR3 protein: CASSLDGGRSRNEQFF
V gene: TRBV7-9
clone size: once
J gene: TRBJ2-1
D gene: TRBD2

CDR3 DNA: TGTGCCAGCAGCCAAGATCTCGGGAGTACTGAGCAGTTCTTC
CDR3 protein: CASSQDLGSTEQFF
V gene: TRBV3-1/TRBV3-2
clone size: .
J gene: TRBJ2-1
D gene: .

CDR3 DNA: TGTGCCAGCAGCCCGTTTATCTCTAGCACAGATACGCAGTATTTT
CDR3 protein: CASSPFISSTDTQYF
V gene: TRBV14
clone size: .
J gene: TRBJ2-3
D gene: .

CDR3 DNA: TGTGCCAGTAGTATAGGGAGGGACCGTTATGGCTACACCTTC
CDR3 protein: CASSIGRDRYGYTF
V gene: TRBV19
clone size: .
J gene: TRBJ1-2
D gene: .

CDR3 DNA: TGTGCCAGCAGTTACTCCAGGGGGGGAAACACCATATATTTT
CDR3 protein: CASSYSRGGNTIYF
V gene: TRBV6-5
clone size: .
J gene: TRBJ1-3
D gene: TRBD1

CDR3 DNA: TGTGCCAGCAGCCAGGGGACCCGCGGGGCCGGCTACACCTTC
CDR3 protein: CASSQGTRGAGYTF
V gene: TRBV3-1/TRBV3-2
clone size: .
J gene: TRBJ1-2
D gene: .

CDR3 DNA: TGTGCCAGCAGCCCACGAACGGGCAGGGGCGCAGACAATGAGCAGTTCTTC
CDR3 protein: CASSPRTGRGADNEQFF
V gene: TRBV9
clone size: .
J gene: TRBJ2-1
D gene: .

CDR3 DNA: TGTGCCAGCAGCTCTCCCCCCAGGACAGGGGCAATACAAGAGACCCAGTACTTC
CDR3 protein: CASSSPPRTGAIQETQYF
V gene: TRBV9
clone size: .
J gene: TRBJ2-5
D gene: TRBD1

CDR3 DNA: TGTGCCAGCAAGAACATGTGGGGGGACACTGAAGCTTTCTTT
CDR3 protein: CASKNMWGDTEAFF
V gene: TRBV7-9
clone size: .
J gene: TRBJ1-1
D gene: .

CDR3 DNA: TGTGCCAGCAGCCAAAGCACTACCCTCGGGAACATTCAGTACTTC
CDR3 protein: CASSQSTTLGNIQYF
V gene: TRBV3-1/TRBV3-2
clone size: .
J gene: TRBJ2-4
D gene: .

CDR3 DNA: TGTGCCAGCACTATAAAGACAGGGGGCGAGGGCGAGCAGTACTTC
CDR3 protein: CASTIKTGGEGEQYF
V gene: TRBV6-5
clone size: .
J gene: TRBJ2-7
D gene: TRBD1

CDR3 DNA: TGTGCCAGCTCACCAGGGAGGGGTGAAAAACTGTTTTTT
CDR3 protein: CASSPGRGEKLFF
V gene: TRBV18
clone size: few
J gene: TRBJ1-4
D gene: .

CDR3 DNA: TGTGCCAGCAGCGCGCAGGGGAAGGTATTGGGGGAGCAGTTCTTC
CDR3 protein: CASSAQGKVLGEQFF
V gene: TRBV9
clone size: .
J gene: TRBJ2-1
D gene: .

CDR3 DNA: TGCGCCAGCAGCCGGAGGGGTGAAGGCTCCTACGAGCAGTACTTC
CDR3 protein: CASSRRGEGSYEQYF
V gene: TRBV5-1
clone size: few
J gene: TRBJ2-7
D gene: .

CDR3 DNA: TGTGCCAGTAGTATTAGGGGACAGGAGAGGCCCAATCAGCCCCAGCATTTT
CDR3 protein: CASSIRGQERPNQPQHF
V gene: TRBV19
clone size: .
J gene: TRBJ1-5
D gene: TRBD1

CDR3 DNA: TGTGCCAGCAGCTCACTAGGAGCGGGCCATAGCAATCAGCCCCAGCATTTT
CDR3 protein: CASSSLGAGHSNQPQHF
V gene: TRBV27
clone size: few
J gene: TRBJ1-5
D gene: .

CDR3 DNA: TGTGCCAGCAGTTTAAGTCAGACAGCCCAGCCCCAGCATTTT
CDR3 protein: CASSLSQTAQPQHF
V gene: TRBV28
clone size: .
J gene: TRBJ1-5
D gene: .

CDR3 DNA: TGTGCCAGCAGCGAGGGGACAGGGGGCCCGTACGAGCAGTACTTC
CDR3 protein: CASSEGTGGPYEQYF
V gene: TRBV7-2
clone size: .
J gene: TRBJ2-7
D gene: TRBD1

CDR3 DNA: TGTGCCAGCAGCTTAGCAGGGGGCGGTTCACCCCTCCACTTT
CDR3 protein: CASSLAGGGSPLHF
V gene: TRBV7-9
clone size: .
J gene: TRBJ1-6
D gene: TRBD1